The sequence of this T cell receptor (beta chain) was determined in a study of cytomegalovirus exposure and HLA in healthy donors. 13 Jbeta primers and 60 Vbeta primers were used for the PCR. Method: immunoSEQ multiplex PCR; TCRdb's copy keeps in-frame clones and lacks some. The table lists 95,000 to 100,000 clones, roughly 70% of them singletons. The V end lost 2 bases, the J end lost 4 bases, and 11 bases lay between the germline ends. Per the germline V gene, CDR1 is SGHDN and CDR2 is FVKESK. The CDR3 extends over 15 amino acids. Findings and limits, study-wide: Accurate prediction of most subjects' HLA-A and HLA-B alleles from TCR beta sequences was reported.

On this clone itself: Its antigen is unidentified.

The specimen sequenced was PBMCs. This clonotype originated in a man between 50 and 59 years old in good health and CMV-seronegative. The J gene is TRBJ2-2, the V gene TRBV14; the D gene is possibly TRBD1 (5 bases). CDR3 loop: CASSQRGSGTGELFF. The CDR3 DNA is TGTGCCAGCAGCCAAAGGGGATCGGGCACCGGGGAGCTGTTTTTT.